This entry concerns a single TCR beta chain. The sample originates from a study of cytomegalovirus exposure and HLA in healthy donors. Study-wide context: From 150 million to 200 million T cells, an earlier analysis saw some 120 million unique TCR beta sequences.

The primer mix had 60 Vbeta and 13 Jbeta primers. Some clones are missing from TCRdb's copy, which holds only in-frame ones; the method was immunoSEQ multiplex PCR. The sample shows some 150,000 clones, around four fifths of them seen only once. The V and J ends lost 6 bases and 1 base, in that order; junction bases with no gene match: 2. This CDR3 is 14 amino acids long. CDR1 and CDR2 (germline): MDHEN, SYDVKM. Sequenced input: PBMCs. The chain links TRBV28 to TRBJ2-2; TRBD2 matches 7 bases. This receptor was taken from a man aged 50 to 59 in good health and CMV-seropositive. This chain's CDR3 is CASRGGQNTGELFF. CDR3 DNA sequence: TGTGCCAGCAGGGGAGGGCAGAACACCGGGGAGCTGTTTTTT.